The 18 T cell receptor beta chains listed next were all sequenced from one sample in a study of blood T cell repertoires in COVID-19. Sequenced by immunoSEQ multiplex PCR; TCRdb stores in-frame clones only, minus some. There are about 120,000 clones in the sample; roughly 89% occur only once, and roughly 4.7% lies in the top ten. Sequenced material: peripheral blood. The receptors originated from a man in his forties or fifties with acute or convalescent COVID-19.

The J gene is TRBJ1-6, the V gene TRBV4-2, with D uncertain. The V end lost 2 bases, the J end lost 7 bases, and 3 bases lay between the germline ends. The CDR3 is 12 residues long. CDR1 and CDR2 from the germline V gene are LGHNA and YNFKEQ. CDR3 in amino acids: CASSQTNSPLHF. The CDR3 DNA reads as TGTGCCAGCAGCCAAACAAATTCACCCCTCCACTTT.

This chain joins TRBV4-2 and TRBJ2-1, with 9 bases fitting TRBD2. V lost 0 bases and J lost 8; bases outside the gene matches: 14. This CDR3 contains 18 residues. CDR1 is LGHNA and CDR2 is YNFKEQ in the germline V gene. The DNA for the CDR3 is TGTGCCAGCAGCCAAGAGGGCGGGGGGGCCCTGGTGTACGATGAGCAGTTCTTC. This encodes CASSQEGGGALVYDEQFF.

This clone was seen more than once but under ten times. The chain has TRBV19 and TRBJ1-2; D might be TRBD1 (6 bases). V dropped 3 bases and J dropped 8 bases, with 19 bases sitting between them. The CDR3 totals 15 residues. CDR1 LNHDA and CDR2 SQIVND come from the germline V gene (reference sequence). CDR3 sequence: CASSIVLGAARGYTF. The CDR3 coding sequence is TGTGCCAGTAGTATTGTTCTGGGGGCCGCCCGAGGCTACACCTTC.

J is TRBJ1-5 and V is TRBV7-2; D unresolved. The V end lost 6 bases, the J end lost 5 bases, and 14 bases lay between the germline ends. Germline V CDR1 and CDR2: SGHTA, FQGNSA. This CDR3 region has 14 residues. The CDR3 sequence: CASSSDGKDQPQHF. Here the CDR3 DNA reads TGTGCCAGCAGTTCGGACGGGAAAGATCAGCCCCAGCATTTT.

This CDR3 is CASSLTEGYEQYF. CDR3 DNA sequence: TGTGCCAGCAGCTTAACAGAGGGCTACGAGCAGTACTTC. This chain connects TRBV11-2 to TRBJ2-7; a possible D gene is TRBD2 (5 bases). The CDR3 spans 13 residues. V lost 2 bases and J 3 bases, leaving 8 bases between the germline ends. The V gene's germline CDR1 is SGHAT and CDR2 FQNNGV.

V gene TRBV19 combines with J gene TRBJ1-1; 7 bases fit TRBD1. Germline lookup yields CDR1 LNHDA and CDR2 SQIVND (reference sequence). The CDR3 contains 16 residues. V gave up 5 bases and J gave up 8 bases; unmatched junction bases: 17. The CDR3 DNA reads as TGTGCCAGTAGTCTAGGTCCAAGGACAGGTCCGAAGGAAGCTTTCTTT. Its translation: CASSLGPRTGPKEAFF.

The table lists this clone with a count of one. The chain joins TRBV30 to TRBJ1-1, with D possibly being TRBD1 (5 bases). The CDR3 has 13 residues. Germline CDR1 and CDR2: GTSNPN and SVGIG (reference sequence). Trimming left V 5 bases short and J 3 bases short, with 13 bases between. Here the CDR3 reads CAWGGLLDTEAFF. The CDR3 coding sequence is TGTGCCTGGGGGGGACTCTTGGACACTGAAGCTTTCTTT.

The CDR3 spells CASSTRTSGSTDTQYF. CDR3 sequence (DNA): TGTGCCAGCAGCACCCGGACTAGCGGGAGCACAGATACGCAGTATTTT. The J gene is TRBJ2-3, the V gene TRBV21-1; the listed D gene, TRBD2, was not tested against the DNA. TRBV21-1 is tagged as a pseudogene. The CDR3 length is 16 residues.

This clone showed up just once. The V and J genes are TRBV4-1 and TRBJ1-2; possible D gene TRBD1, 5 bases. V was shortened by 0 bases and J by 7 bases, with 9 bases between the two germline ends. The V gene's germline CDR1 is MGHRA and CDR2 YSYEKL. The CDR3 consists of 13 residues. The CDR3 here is CASSQEGEVGYTF. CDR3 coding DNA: TGCGCCAGCAGCCAAGAGGGGGAGGTTGGCTACACCTTC.

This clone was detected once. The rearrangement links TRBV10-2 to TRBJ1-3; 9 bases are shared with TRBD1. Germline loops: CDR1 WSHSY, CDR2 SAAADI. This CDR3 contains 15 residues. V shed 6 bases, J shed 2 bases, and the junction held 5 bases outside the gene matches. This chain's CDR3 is CASRPGTGTGNTIYF. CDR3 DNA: TGCGCCAGCAGACCCGGGACAGGGACTGGAAACACCATATATTTT.

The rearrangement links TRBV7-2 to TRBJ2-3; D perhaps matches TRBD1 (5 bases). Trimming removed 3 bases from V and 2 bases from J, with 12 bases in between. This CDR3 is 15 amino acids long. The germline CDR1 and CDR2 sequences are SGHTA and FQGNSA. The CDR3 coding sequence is TGTGCCAGCAGCTTTATCCCAGGGCACACAGATACGCAGTATTTT. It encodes CASSFIPGHTDTQYF.

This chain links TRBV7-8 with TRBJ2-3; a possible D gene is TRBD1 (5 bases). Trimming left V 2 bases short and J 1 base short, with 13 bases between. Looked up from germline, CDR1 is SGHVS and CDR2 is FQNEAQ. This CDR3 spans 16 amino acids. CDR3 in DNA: TGTGCCAGCAGCTTAATACCCGAGACAGGCACAGATACGCAGTATTTT. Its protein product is CASSLIPETGTDTQYF.

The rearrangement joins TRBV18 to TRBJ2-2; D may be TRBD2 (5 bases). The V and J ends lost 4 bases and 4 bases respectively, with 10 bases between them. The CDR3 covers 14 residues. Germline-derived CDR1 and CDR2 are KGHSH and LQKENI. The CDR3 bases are TGTGCCAGCTCACTTGACTACTCCACCGGGGAGCTGTTTTTT. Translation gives CASSLDYSTGELFF. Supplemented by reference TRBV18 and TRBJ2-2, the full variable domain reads NAGVMQNPRHLVRRRGQEARLRCSPMKGHSHVYWYRQLPEEGLKFMVYLQKENIIDESGMPKERFSAEFPKEGPSILRIQQVVRGDSAAYFCASSLDYSTGELFFGEGSRLTVL.

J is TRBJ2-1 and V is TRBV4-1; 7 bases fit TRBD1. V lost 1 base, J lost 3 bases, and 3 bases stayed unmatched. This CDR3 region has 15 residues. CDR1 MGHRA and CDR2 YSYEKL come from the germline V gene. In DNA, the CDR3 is TGCGCCAGCAGCCAAGTAGGGGACAGCTACAATGAGCAGTTCTTC. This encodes CASSQVGDSYNEQFF.

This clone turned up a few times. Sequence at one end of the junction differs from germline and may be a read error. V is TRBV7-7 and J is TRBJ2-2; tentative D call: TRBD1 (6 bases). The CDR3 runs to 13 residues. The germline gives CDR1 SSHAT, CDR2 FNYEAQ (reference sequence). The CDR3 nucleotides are TGTGCTAGCAGCTCGGACAGTACCGGGGAGCTGTTTTTT. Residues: CASSSDSTGELFF. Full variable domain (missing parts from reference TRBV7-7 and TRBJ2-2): GAGVSQSPRYKVTKRGQDVTLRCDPISSHATLYWYQQALGQGPEFLTYFNYEAQPDKSGLPSDRFSAERPEGSISTLTIQRTEQRDSAMYRCASSSDSTGELFFGEGSRLTVL.

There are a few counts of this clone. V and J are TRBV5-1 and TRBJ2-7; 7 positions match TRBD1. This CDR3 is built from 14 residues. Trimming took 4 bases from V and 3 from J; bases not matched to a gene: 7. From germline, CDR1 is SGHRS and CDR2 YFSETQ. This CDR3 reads CASSRTGGDYEQYF. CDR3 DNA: TGCGCCAGCAGCAGGACAGGAGGCGACTACGAGCAGTACTTC. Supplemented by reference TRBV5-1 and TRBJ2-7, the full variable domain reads KAGVTQTPRYLIKTRGQQVTLSCSPISGHRSVSWYQQTPGQGLQFLFEYFSETQRNKGNFPGRFSGRQFSNSRSEMNVSTLELGDSALYLCASSRTGGDYEQYFGPGTRLTVT.

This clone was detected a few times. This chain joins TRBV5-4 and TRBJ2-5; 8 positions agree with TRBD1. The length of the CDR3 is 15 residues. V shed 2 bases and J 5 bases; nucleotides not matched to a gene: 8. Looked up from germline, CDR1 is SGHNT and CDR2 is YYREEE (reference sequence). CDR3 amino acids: CASSLLSGGGETQYF. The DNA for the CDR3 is TGTGCCAGCAGCTTACTATCAGGGGGCGGGGAGACCCAGTACTTC.

CDR3 loop: CASSPVNSNTEAFF. The CDR3 DNA sequence: TGTGCCAGCTCACCAGTAAATTCGAACACTGAAGCTTTCTTT. The chain joins TRBV18 to TRBJ1-1; D not certain. Trimming stripped 2 bases from V and 1 base from J, with 8 bases between. This CDR3 region has 14 residues. Germline V gene data show CDR1 as KGHSH and CDR2 as LQKENI.